One sample yielded the 18 T cell receptor beta chains listed below, sequenced in a study of neurological immune-mediated disorders. MiXCR, applied by TCRdb to the 5' RACE reads, yields one record per CDR3 protein. Here the sample spans about 28,000 distinct CDR3 sequences, around 10% being singletons. Specimen: PBMCs. Source of these receptors: a woman in her sixties in good health.

There are many counts of this clonotype. The V gene is TRBV20-1, the J gene TRBJ2-2, with TRBD2 as a possible D gene (6 bases). Deletions cut 2 bases from V and 3 bases from J, with 13 bases between. The CDR3 has 15 amino acids. Germline values: CDR1 DFQATT, CDR2 SNEGSKA (reference sequence). CDR3 region: CSARLGGSYTGELFF. DNA of the CDR3: TGCAGTGCTAGACTGGGAGGATCCTACACCGGGGAGCTGTTTTTT.

This clonotype was observed a handful of times. The J gene is TRBJ2-2, the V gene TRBV18; tentatively, D is TRBD2 (7 bases). CDR1 and CDR2 from the germline V gene are KGHSH and LQKENI. The CDR3 sequence is 15 residues long. The ends were cut back, 3 bases at V and 2 bases at J, with 10 bases in the middle. The chain's CDR3 is CASSPRGANTGELFF. CDR3 nucleotide sequence: TGTGCCAGCTCACCCCGGGGGGCCAACACCGGGGAGCTGTTTTTT.

This clonotype appeared many times. The CDR3 loop reads CASSLYDGGADEQFF. For the CDR3, the DNA is TGTGCCAGCAGTTTATACGACGGGGGGGCAGATGAGCAGTTCTTC. V is TRBV12-3 or TRBV12-4 and J is TRBJ2-1; 8 bases fit TRBD2. The CDR3 length is 15 residues. Trimming cost V 2 bases and J 8 bases; bases outside gene matches: 8.

This sequence joins TRBV5-7 and TRBJ1-2; a weak D match, TRBD1 (6 bases). TRBV5-7 is classed as an ORF, of uncertain function. The CDR3 contains 15 residues. The V end lost 0 bases, the J end lost 3 bases, and 12 bases lay between the germline ends. DNA of the CDR3: TGTGCCAGCAGCTTGGAGGCAGGGGTGTACTATGGCTACACCTTC. This gives the protein CASSLEAGVYYGYTF.

This clonotype appeared many times. The chain has TRBV9 and TRBJ2-3; D perhaps matches TRBD1 (6 bases). The CDR3 contains 15 residues. V was shortened by 0 bases and J by 4 bases, with 12 bases between the two germline ends. Germline CDR1 is SGDLS and CDR2 is YYNGEE. CDR3 DNA sequence: TGTGCCAGCAGCGTAGAACAGGGCCGTTCAGATACGCAGTATTTT. Translating it yields CASSVEQGRSDTQYF.

V usage is TRBV14 and J usage is TRBJ1-1; D gene uncertain. Trimming cost V 7 bases and J 0 bases, with 3 bases left between them. Per germline, CDR1 SGHDN and CDR2 FVKESK. The CDR3 loop spans 11 amino acids. CDR3 DNA: TGTGCCAGCACCATGAACACTGAAGCTTTCTTT. It is translated as CASTMNTEAFF.

This clonotype has at least ten counts. The J gene is TRBJ1-3, the V gene TRBV7-2, with no clear D. The V gene lost 5 bases and the J gene lost 0 bases, with 14 bases spanning the gap. The germline CDR1 and CDR2 sequences are SGHTA and FQGNSA. This CDR3 region has 16 residues. The CDR3 is CASSLNGLVSGNTIYF. Written as DNA, the CDR3 is TGTGCCAGCAGCCTTAACGGGTTGGTCTCTGGAAACACCATATATTTT.

This clonotype is medium-sized (0.01 to 0.1%). This sequence joins TRBV7-2 and TRBJ1-1; 7 bases map to TRBD1. V lost 5 bases, J lost 3 bases, and 12 bases stayed unmatched. The CDR3 runs 16 residues. Germline CDR1 reads SGHTA; CDR2 reads FQGNSA. The CDR3 DNA reads TGTGCCAGCAGCCCCCTAAGAGGGGGCGCCGACACTGAAGCTTTCTTT. It yields the protein CASSPLRGGADTEAFF.

This clonotype was seen many times. The chain carries TRBV5-1 and TRBJ2-3, with 8 bases aligning to TRBD1. CDR1 is SGHRS, CDR2 YFSETQ, per germline. CDR3 length: 15 residues. J lost 5 bases, V lost 0 bases, and 5 bases had no gene match. In nucleotides, the CDR3 is TGCGCCAGCAGCTTGGTACAGGGGGGTAGAGATACGCAGTATTTT. Translated: CASSLVQGGRDTQYF.

The sample holds a few counts of this clonotype. The genes are TRBV7-2 and TRBJ2-3; D might be TRBD1 or TRBD2, each matching 6 bases. CDR3 length equals 13 residues. Trimming stripped 11 bases from V and 1 base from J, with 13 bases between. Looked up from germline, CDR1 is SGHTA and CDR2 is FQGNSA. The CDR3 DNA reads TGTGCCGGAGGGGGGCAGGGCACAGATACGCAGTATTTT. This gives the protein CAGGGQGTDTQYF.

In its sample, this clonotype is medium-sized (0.01 to 0.1%). V usage is TRBV7-8 and J usage is TRBJ2-7, with D hard to call. V was clipped by 1 base and J by 3 bases, with 10 bases between them. Germline CDR1 is SGHVS and CDR2 is FQNEAQ. CDR3 length: 14 residues. The CDR3 nucleotides are TGTGCCAGCAGCTTAGTATCTGGGAACTACGAGCAGTACTTC. This sequence encodes CASSLVSGNYEQYF.

This clonotype was seen at least ten times. The chain links TRBV20-1 to TRBJ1-1; the D is unclear. Deletions cut 2 bases from V and 1 base from J, with 14 bases between. The CDR3 totals 15 residues. The V gene's germline CDR1 is DFQATT and CDR2 SNEGSKA (reference sequence). The chain's CDR3 is CSARKGLRANTEAFF. CDR3 sequence (DNA): TGCAGTGCTAGAAAGGGTTTGAGGGCGAACACTGAAGCTTTCTTT.

This chain joins TRBV29-1 and TRBJ2-3; 9 positions match TRBD2. The CDR3 consists of 15 residues. Germline V lookup: CDR1 SQVTM, CDR2 ANQGSEA. The CDR3 here is CRVKSSGGGTDTQYF. The CDR3 bases are TGCAGAGTTAAGAGTAGCGGGGGTGGCACAGATACGCAGTATTTT.

The V call is TRBV7-3, the J call TRBJ2-1; the match to TRBD2 covers 8 bases. The V gene end was trimmed by 5 bases and the J gene end by 2 bases; junction bases not matched to a gene: 5. CDR3 size: 15 residues. Germline values: CDR1 SGHTA, CDR2 FQGTGA. The CDR3 protein is CASSEIAGPYNEQFF. As DNA, the CDR3 is TGTGCCAGCAGCGAAATAGCGGGGCCCTACAATGAGCAGTTCTTC. The complete variable domain, with remaining parts taken from reference TRBV7-3 and TRBJ2-1, reads GAGVSQTPSNKVTEKGKYVELRCDPISGHTALYWYRQSLGQGPEFLIYFQGTGAADDSGLPNDRFFAVRPEGSVSTLKIQRTERGDSAVYLCASSEIAGPYNEQFFGPGTRLTVL.

Many counts were recorded for this clonotype. V is TRBV27 and J is TRBJ1-2, with 8 positions matching TRBD1. Germline V gene data show CDR1 as MNHEY and CDR2 as SMNVEV (reference sequence). The CDR3 runs 15 residues. V shed 2 bases and J 6 bases; nucleotides not matched to a gene: 8. The CDR3 nucleotides are TGTGCCAGCAGTTTAGTCGGACAGGGCCCCGATGGCTACACCTTC. Its translation is CASSLVGQGPDGYTF.

This clonotype was detected many times. The J gene is TRBJ1-1, the V gene TRBV10-3, with 11 positions matching TRBD1. The CDR3 contains 15 residues. Germline V gene sequence: CDR1 ENHRY, CDR2 SYGVKD. The trim removed 3 bases at V and 5 bases at J, leaving 5 bases unmatched. CDR3 in DNA: TGTGCCATCAGTGACTTGGACAGGGGGCGGACTGAAGCTTTCTTT. Protein product: CAISDLDRGRTEAFF.

This clonotype has at least ten counts. As DNA, the CDR3 is TGTGCCAGCAGTGTCAGGGGGTTGGGCACTGAAGCTTTCTTT. Its translation is CASSVRGLGTEAFF. The rearrangement links TRBV6-1 to TRBJ1-1; 7 bases are a match to TRBD1. Germline assignment: CDR1 MNHNS and CDR2 SASEGT. This CDR3 has 14 residues. V lost 4 bases and J lost 4; bases outside the gene matches: 6.

For this clonotype: A read error may be the cause here, since a much bigger clone is one base away. The J gene is TRBJ1-1, the V gene TRBV5-8; tentative D call: TRBD1 (5 bases). The CDR3 has 14 residues. Between the trimmed V and J ends, which lost 5 bases and 7 bases, there was a span of 18 bases. Per the germline V gene, CDR1 is SGHTS and CDR2 is YDEGEE. The CDR3 DNA reads as TGTGCCAGCAGATCCCTGGGGCAGGCAAATGAAGCTTTCTTT. Amino acids: CASRSLGQANEAFF.